The 4 T cell receptor beta chains presented below share a single source sample, sequenced in a study of vaccination and CD4 T cells after COVID-19. At the Johns Hopkins FTIC core, DNA taken from cultured CD4+ T cells was sequenced by way of the Oncomine TCR Beta short-read assay. TCRdb fed the PCR reads into MiXCR, producing one record per CDR3 protein. The sample holds about 12,000 distinct CDR3 sequences, about 36% seen once. Treatment specified: roughly ten-day PBMC culture with coronavirus spike peptide pools or control peptides (ViraFEST assay). The antigens of these receptors remain unknown. Sequences were obtained from cultured CD4+ T cells from blood. Every receptor here comes from a human donor with COVID-19.

The genes are TRBV28 and TRBJ2-1; D remains unclear. The germline V gene encodes CDR1 MDHEN and CDR2 SYDVKM. Trimming cost V 6 bases and J 9 bases, with 12 bases left between them. The length of the CDR3 is 12 residues. In DNA form, the CDR3 reads TGTGCCAGCAGGAAATTAGTGAGTGAGCAGTTCTTC. It specifies CASRKLVSEQFF.

This chain uses TRBV30 with TRBJ1-1, with 8 bases matching TRBD1. The CDR3 covers 12 residues. Losses at the gene ends were 5 bases for V and 7 bases for J; bases not matched to a gene: 6. Germline CDR1 is GTSNPN and CDR2 is SVGIG (reference sequence). The CDR3 loop is CAWGDRPGEAFF. CDR3 DNA: TGTGCCTGGGGGGACAGGCCGGGTGAAGCTTTCTTT.

J is TRBJ2-7 and V is TRBV20-1; maybe TRBD2 (6 bases). CDR3 length: 14 residues. V lost 0 bases and J lost 3, with 12 bases in between. The germline V gene has CDR1 DFQATT and CDR2 SNEGSKA (reference sequence). The CDR3 spells CSAREGGWSYEQYF. In DNA form, the CDR3 reads TGCAGTGCTAGAGAGGGAGGTTGGAGCTACGAGCAGTACTTC.

J is TRBJ2-7 and V is TRBV11-2; 10 positions match TRBD1. V gave up 3 bases and J gave up 2 bases; unmatched junction bases: 4. The CDR3 runs 15 residues. Germline lookup yields CDR1 SGHAT and CDR2 FQNNGV. As DNA, the CDR3 is TGTGCCAGCAGCTTGGGGGGACAGGGGCCCTACGAGCAGTACTTC. Translated, it gives CASSLGGQGPYEQYF.